The clone carrying this T cell receptor beta chain was found many times. Its cognate antigen is unknown. For Graves' hyperthyroidism to be stable, ophthalmopathy could not progress within 18 months. The sample comes from a study of T cells in Graves' hyperthyroidism and ophthalmopathy. Points from the study as a whole: The majority of expanded thyroid clonotypes above 0.001 also appeared in blood.

What was amplified from RNA transcripts were TCR beta CDR3 regions. A set of HTBI primers served as the primers for a first-round RT-PCR of the TCR CDR3. TCRdb reprocessed the multiplex PCR reads with MiXCR, giving one entry per CDR3 protein. The top ten hold about 15% of the sample, which has more than 500,000 distinct CDR3 sequences, around 15% seen once. The sequence was obtained from a woman in her thirties or forties with Graves' hyperthyroidism. Sequenced sample: blood.

The CDR3 reads CASRSDRSDEQFF. CDR3 in DNA: TGCGCCAGCAGATCCGACAGGTCCGATGAGCAGTTCTTC. The chain links TRBV5-1 to TRBJ2-1, with a weak D call TRBD1 (6 bases). V lost 5 bases and J lost 8, with 14 bases in between. In germline, CDR1 is SGHRS, CDR2 YFSETQ. The CDR3 contains 13 residues.